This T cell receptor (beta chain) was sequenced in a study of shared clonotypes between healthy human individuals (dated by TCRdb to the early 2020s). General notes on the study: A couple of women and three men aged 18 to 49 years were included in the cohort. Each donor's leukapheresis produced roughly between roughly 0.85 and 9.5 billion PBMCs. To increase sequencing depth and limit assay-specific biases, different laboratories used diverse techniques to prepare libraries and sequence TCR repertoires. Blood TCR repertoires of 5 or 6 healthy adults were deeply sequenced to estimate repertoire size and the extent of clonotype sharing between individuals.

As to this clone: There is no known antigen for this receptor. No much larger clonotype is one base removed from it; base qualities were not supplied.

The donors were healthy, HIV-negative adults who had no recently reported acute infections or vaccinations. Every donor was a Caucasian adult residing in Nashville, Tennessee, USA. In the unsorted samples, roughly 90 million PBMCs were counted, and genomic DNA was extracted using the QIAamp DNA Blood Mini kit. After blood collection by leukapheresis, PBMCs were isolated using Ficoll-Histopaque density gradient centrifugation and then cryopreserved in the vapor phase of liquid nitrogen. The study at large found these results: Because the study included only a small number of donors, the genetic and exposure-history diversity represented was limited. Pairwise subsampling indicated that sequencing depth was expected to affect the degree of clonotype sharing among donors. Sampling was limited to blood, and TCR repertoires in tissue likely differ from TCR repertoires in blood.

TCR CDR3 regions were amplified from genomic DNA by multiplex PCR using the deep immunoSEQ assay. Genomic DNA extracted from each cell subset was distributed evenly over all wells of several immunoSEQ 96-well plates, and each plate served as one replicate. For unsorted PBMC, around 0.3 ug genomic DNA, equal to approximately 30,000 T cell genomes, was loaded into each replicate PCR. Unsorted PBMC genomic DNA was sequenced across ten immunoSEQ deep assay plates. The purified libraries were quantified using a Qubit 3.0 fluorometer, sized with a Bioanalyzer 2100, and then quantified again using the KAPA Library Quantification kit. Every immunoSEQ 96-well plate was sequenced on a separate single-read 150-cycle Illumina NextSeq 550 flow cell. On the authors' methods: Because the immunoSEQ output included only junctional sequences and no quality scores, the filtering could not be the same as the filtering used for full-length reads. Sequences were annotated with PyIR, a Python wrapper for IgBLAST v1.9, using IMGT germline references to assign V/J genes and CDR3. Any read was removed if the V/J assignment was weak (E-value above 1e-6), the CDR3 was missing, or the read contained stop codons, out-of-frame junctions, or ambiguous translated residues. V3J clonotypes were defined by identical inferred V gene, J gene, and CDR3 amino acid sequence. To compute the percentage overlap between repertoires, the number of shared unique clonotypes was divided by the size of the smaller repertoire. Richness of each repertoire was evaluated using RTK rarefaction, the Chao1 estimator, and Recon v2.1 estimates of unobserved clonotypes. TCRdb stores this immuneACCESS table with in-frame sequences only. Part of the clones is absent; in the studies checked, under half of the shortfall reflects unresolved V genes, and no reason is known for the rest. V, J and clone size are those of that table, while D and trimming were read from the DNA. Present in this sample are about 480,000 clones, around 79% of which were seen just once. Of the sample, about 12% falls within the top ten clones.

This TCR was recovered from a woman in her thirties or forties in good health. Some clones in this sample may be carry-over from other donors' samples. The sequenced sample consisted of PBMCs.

The CDR3 protein is CASSVGPAEDEQYF. The base sequence is TGTGCCAGCAGCGTAGGCCCCGCAGAAGACGAGCAGTACTTC. Here the chain combines TRBV9 and TRBJ2-7; confidence is insufficient to name the D gene. From a lookup of the germline V gene, CDR1 and CDR2 are SGDLS and YYNGEE. From the cysteine through the phenylalanine, the CDR3 covers 14 amino acids. Of the read, only the CDR3 DNA is kept; its 42 bases are in frame from base 1. V sheds 0 bases and J sheds 5 bases, leaving 12 bases between their ends.